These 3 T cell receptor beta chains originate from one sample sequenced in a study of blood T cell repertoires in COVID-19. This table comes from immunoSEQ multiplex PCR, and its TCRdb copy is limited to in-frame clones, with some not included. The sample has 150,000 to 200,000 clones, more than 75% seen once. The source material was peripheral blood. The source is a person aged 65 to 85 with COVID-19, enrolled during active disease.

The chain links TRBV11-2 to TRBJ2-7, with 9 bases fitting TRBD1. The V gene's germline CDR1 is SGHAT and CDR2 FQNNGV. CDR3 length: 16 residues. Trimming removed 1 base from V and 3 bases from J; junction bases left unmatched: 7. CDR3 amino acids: CASSLVAGQGNYEQYF. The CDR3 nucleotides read TGTGCCAGCAGCTTAGTGGCGGGACAGGGTAACTACGAGCAGTACTTC.

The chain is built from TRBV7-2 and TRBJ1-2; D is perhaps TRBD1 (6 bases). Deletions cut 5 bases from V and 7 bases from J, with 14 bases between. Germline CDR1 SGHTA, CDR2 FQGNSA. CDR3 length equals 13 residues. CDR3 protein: CASSPYRVFGYTF. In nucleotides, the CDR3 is TGTGCCAGCAGCCCATACAGGGTTTTTGGCTACACCTTC.

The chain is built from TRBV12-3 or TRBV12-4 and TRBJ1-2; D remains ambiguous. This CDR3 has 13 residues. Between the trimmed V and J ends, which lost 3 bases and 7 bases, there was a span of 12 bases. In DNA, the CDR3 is TGTGCCAGCAGTTTGGCGCGGCCGGTTGGCTACACCTTC. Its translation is CASSLARPVGYTF.